This T cell receptor (beta chain) is drawn from a study of blood T cell repertoires in COVID-19. Turning to the study itself: Samples of COVID-19 (acute and convalescent) were obtained from the United States, Italy and Spain. T cells, B-cell-depleted T cells, or PBMCs provided the cDNA or gDNA that served as material.

Here immunoSEQ multiplex PCR was the method, and the copy in TCRdb shows in-frame clones only, minus some. Here the sample spans 130,000 to 150,000 clones, 75% to 85% being singletons. V dropped 1 base and J dropped 0 bases, with 12 bases sitting between them. Germline values: CDR1 MGHRA, CDR2 YSYEKL. The CDR3 totals 16 residues. This TCR was sampled from a man between 60 and 75 years old with active or convalescent COVID-19. The rearrangement uses TRBV4-1 and TRBJ1-2; D unresolved. The sample comprised peripheral blood. The CDR3 region has the DNA TGCGCCAGCAGCCAAGTTCCCCCAACAACTAACTATGGCTACACCTTC. Translated: CASSQVPPTTNYGYTF.